This TCR beta chain was recorded in a study of T cell responses to AZD1222 COVID-19 vaccine. Whole-study results and caveats: Spike-specific TCR repertoires showed rising breadth and depth after two AZD1222 doses. Dominant CD4 TCR responses targeted spike regions 160-218 and 743-854. Only a handful of people who got AZD1222 tested seropositive at baseline.

V dropped 2 bases and J dropped 6 bases, with 16 bases sitting between them. Germline lookup yields CDR1 SGHTA and CDR2 FQGNSA. The CDR3 runs to 15 residues. The protocol was immunoSEQ multiplex PCR, while the TCRdb copy is restricted to in-frame clones and leaves out a portion. This repertoire shows 90,000 to 120,000 clones, approximately 90% found once; its top ten account for about 20%. With regard to this clone: The target antigen is unknown.

The J gene is TRBJ1-2, the V gene TRBV7-2, with D possibly being TRBD1 (6 bases). Sequencing was performed on peripheral blood, taken on day 0 of AZD1222 vaccination. This clonotype originated in an adult in good health. CDR3 amino acids: CASSLYSMGDNGYTF. CDR3 DNA: TGTGCCAGCAGCTTATATAGCATGGGGGACAATGGCTACACCTTC.